This T cell receptor (beta chain) was identified during a study of T cells after yellow fever vaccination. TCRdb analysed the 5' RACE reads with MiXCR anew, one entry per CDR3 protein. The sample includes about 350,000 distinct CDR3 sequences, 11% seen only once; the top ten take less than 20%. In germline, CDR1 is GTSNPN, CDR2 SVGIG (reference sequence). V lost 3 bases and J lost 11, with 16 bases in between. The CDR3 is 12 amino acids. This chain links TRBV30 with TRBJ1-1; weak D call: TRBD1 (5 bases). The clonotype originates from a young man who received the YFV17D yellow fever vaccine. The sample was PBMCs, taken on the day of the first yellow fever vaccination. The CDR3 coding sequence is TGTGCCTGGAGCGACAGCCCCCCGGGGGCTTTCTTT. This codes for CAWSDSPPGAFF.